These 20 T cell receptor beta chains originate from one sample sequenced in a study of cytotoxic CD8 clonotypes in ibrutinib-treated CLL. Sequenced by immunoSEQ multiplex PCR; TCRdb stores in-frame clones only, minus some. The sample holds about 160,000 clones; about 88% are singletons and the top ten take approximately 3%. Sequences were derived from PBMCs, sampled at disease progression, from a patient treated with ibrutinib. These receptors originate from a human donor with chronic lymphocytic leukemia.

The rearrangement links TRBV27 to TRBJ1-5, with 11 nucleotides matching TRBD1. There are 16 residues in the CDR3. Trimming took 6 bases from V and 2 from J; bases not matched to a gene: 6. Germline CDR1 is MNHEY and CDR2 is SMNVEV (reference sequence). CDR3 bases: TGTGCCAGCAGCTCCGGGACAGGGGGACGCAATCAGCCCCAGCATTTT. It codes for CASSSGTGGRNQPQHF.

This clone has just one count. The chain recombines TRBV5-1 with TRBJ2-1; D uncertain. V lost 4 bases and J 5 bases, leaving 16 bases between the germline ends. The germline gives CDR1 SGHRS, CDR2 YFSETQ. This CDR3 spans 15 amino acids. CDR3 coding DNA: TGCGCCAGCAGCCACGACAACAGCCTAAACAATGAGCAGTTCTTC. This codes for CASSHDNSLNNEQFF.

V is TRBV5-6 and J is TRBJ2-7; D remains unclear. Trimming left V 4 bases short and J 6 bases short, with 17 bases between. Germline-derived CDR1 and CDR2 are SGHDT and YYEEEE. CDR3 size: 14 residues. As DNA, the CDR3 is TGTGCCAGCAGCCTGTGGGGTGTCCCCGGCGAGCAGTACTTC. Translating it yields CASSLWGVPGEQYF.

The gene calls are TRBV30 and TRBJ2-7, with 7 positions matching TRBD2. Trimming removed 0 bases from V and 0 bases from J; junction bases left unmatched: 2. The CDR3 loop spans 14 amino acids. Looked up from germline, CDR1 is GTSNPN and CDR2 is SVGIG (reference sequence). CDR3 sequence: CAWSVGGSSYEQYF. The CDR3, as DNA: TGTGCCTGGAGTGTAGGCGGGAGCTCCTACGAGCAGTACTTC.

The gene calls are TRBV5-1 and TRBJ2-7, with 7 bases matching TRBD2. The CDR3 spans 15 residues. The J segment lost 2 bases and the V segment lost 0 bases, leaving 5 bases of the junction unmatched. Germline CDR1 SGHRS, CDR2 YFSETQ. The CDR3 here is CASSLAVAGPYEQYF. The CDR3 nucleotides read TGCGCCAGCAGCTTGGCCGTAGCGGGCCCCTACGAGCAGTACTTC. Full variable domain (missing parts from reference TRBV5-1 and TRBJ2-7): KAGVTQTPRYLIKTRGQQVTLSCSPISGHRSVSWYQQTPGQGLQFLFEYFSETQRNKGNFPGRFSGRQFSNSRSEMNVSTLELGDSALYLCASSLAVAGPYEQYFGPGTRLTVT.

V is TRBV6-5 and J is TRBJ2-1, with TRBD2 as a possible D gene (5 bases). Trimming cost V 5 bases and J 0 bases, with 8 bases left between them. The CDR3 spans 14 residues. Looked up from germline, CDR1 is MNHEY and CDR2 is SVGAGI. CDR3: CASSRGSSYNEQFF. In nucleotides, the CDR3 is TGTGCCAGCAGTCGGGGTAGCTCCTACAATGAGCAGTTCTTC.

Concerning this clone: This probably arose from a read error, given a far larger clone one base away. The CDR3 DNA is TGTGCCTGGGGCCCAGGGGGCGCGAGTGGGGCCAACGTCCTGACTTTC. It codes for CAWGPGGASGANVLTF. J is TRBJ2-6 and V is TRBV30; 8 bases match TRBD1. CDR3 length: 16 amino acids. Germline V gene sequence: CDR1 GTSNPN, CDR2 SVGIG (reference sequence). J was trimmed by 3 bases and V by 5 bases; bases with no gene match: 9.

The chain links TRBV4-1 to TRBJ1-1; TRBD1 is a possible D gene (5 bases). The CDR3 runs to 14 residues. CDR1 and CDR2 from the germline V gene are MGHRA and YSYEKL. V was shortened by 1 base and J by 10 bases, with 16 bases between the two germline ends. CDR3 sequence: CASSQVPQGVSAFF. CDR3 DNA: TGCGCCAGCAGCCAAGTTCCCCAGGGCGTATCAGCTTTCTTT.

The CDR3 region is CATSRETWGSYEQYF. The CDR3, as DNA: TGTGCCACCAGCAGAGAGACGTGGGGATCCTACGAGCAGTACTTC. V usage is TRBV15 and J usage is TRBJ2-5, with D unclear. The J call may be mistaken, given a closer DNA end match to TRBJ2-7. Germline lookup yields CDR1 LNHNV and CDR2 YYDKDF (reference sequence). The CDR3 contains 15 residues.

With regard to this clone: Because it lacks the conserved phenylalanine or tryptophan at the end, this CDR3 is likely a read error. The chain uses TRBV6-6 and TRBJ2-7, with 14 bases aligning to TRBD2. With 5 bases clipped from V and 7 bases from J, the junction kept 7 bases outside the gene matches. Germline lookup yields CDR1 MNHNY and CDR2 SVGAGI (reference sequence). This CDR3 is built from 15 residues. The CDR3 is CASSQTSGRAGEQYL. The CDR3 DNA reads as TGTGCCAGCAGTCAGACTAGCGGGAGGGCCGGGGAGCAGTACCTC.

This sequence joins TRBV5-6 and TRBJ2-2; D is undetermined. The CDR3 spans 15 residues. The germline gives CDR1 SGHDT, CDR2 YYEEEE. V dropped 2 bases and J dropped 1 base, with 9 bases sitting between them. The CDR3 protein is CASSFPGENTGELFF. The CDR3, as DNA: TGTGCCAGCAGCTTTCCCGGAGAGAACACCGGGGAGCTGTTTTTT.

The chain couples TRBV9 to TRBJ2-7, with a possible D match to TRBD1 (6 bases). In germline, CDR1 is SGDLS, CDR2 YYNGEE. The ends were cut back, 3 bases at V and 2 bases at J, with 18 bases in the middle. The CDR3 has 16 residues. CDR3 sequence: CASSASNTGQTYEQYF. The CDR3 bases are TGTGCCAGCAGCGCCTCTAACACGGGACAAACCTACGAGCAGTACTTC.

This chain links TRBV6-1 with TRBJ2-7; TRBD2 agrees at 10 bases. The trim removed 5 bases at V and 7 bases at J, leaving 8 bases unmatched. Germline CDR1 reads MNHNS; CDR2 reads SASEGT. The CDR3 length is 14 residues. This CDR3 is CASSTLAGVGEQYF. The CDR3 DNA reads TGTGCCAGCAGTACGCTAGCGGGAGTCGGAGAGCAGTACTTC.

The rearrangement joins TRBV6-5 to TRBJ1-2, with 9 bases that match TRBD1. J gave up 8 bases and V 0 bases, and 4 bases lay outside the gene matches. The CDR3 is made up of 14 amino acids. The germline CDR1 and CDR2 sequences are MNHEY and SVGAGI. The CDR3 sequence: CASSYSRDRVGYTF. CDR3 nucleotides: TGTGCCAGCAGTTACTCCCGGGACAGGGTCGGCTACACCTTC.

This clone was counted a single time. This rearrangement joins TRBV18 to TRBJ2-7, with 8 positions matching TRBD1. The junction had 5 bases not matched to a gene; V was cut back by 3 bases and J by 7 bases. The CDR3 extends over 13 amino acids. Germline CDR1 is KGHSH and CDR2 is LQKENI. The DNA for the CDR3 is TGTGCCAGCTCACCGGACAGGGCAGGGGAGCAGTACTTC. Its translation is CASSPDRAGEQYF. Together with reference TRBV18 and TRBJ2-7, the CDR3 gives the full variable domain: NAGVMQNPRHLVRRRGQEARLRCSPMKGHSHVYWYRQLPEEGLKFMVYLQKENIIDESGMPKERFSAEFPKEGPSILRIQQVVRGDSAAYFCASSPDRAGEQYFGPGTRLTVT.

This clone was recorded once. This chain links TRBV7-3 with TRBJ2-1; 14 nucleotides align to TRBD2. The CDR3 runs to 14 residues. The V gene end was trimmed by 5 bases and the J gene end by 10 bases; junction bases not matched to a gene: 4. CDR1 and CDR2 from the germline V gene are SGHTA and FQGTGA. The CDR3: CASSTGLAGGEQFF. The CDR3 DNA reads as TGTGCCAGCAGCACAGGACTAGCGGGAGGCGAGCAGTTCTTC.

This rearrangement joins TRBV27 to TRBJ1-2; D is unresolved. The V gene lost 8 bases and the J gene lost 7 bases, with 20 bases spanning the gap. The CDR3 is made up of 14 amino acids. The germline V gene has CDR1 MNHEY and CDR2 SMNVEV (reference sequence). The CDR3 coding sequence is TGTGCCAGCGCCGGACCTACCGTATGGAGTGGCTACACCTTC. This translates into CASAGPTVWSGYTF.

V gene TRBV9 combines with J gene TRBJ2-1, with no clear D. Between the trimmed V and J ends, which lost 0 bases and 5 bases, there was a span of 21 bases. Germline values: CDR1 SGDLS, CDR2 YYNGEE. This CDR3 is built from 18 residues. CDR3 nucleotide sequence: TGTGCCAGCAGCGTAGGTACTACCTTCTATGTTGGGGACAATGAGCAGTTCTTC. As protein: CASSVGTTFYVGDNEQFF.

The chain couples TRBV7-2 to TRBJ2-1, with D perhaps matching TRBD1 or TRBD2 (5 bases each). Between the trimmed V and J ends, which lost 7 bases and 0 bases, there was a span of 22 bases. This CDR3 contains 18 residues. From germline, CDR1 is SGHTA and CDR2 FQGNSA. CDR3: CASNHGSRWGSSYNEQFF. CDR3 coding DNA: TGTGCCAGCAATCACGGCTCGCGGTGGGGGAGCTCCTACAATGAGCAGTTCTTC.

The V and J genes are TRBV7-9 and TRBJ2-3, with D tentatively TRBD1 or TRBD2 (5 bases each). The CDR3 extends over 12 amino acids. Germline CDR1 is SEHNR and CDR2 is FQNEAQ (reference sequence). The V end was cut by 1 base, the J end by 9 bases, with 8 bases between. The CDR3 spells CASSLEGPTQYF. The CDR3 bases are TGTGCCAGCAGCTTAGAGGGACCAACGCAGTATTTT. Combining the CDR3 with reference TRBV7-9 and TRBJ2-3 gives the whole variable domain DTGVSQNPRHKITKRGQNVTFRCDPISEHNRLYWYRQTLGQGPEFLTYFQNEAQLEKSRLLSDRFSAERPKGSFSTLEIQRTEQGDSAMYLCASSLEGPTQYFGPGTRLTVL.